This is a list of T cell receptor beta chains from one sample in a study of T-cell reconstitution after alpha-beta-depleted transplantation in children. Each CDR3 protein gets one entry after TCRdb re-called the PCR reads with MiXCR. The sample shows about 540,000 distinct CDR3 sequences, about 17% of them seen only once. The sample consisted of PBMCs from the stem cell graft donor, taken from the stem cell graft. These receptors came from a human donor who donated a stem cell graft to a child with acute lymphoblastic leukemia. CDR3s include the opening cysteine and the closing phenylalanine or tryptophan.

>TRBV13|TRBJ2-1
CASSLGFGVPYNEQFF
>TRBV6-5|TRBJ2-1
CASSYSDSIINLEQFF
>TRBV29-1|TRBJ2-1
CSVALTFGLASYNEQFF
>TRBV18|TRBJ1-3
CASSPTTGTGGNTIYF
>TRBV20-1|TRBJ2-3
CSVTGTDTQYF
>TRBV5-1|TRBJ2-3
CASSPGLAGVIDTQYF
>TRBV27|TRBJ2-6
CASGQGASGANVLTF
>TRBV5-1|TRBJ2-7
CASSLRGYRYEQYF
>TRBV18|TRBJ2-3
CASSRQPLSQTYSDTQYF
>TRBV11-2|TRBJ2-7
CASSLGVRREASSYEQYF
>TRBV7-9|TRBJ1-1
CASSQEGTEAFF
>TRBV15|TRBJ2-2
CATGNRGNTGELFF
>TRBV5-1|TRBJ2-5
CASSFPGTGKETQYF
>TRBV13|TRBJ2-7
CASSLNHGYEQYF
>TRBV7-9|TRBJ1-6
CASSTRIGGSPLHF
>TRBV2|TRBJ2-7
CATEGTSESYGQYF
>TRBV5-1|TRBJ1-1
CASSSSPGTGLGDTEAFF
>TRBV9|TRBJ2-1
CASSVTASREQFF
>TRBV14|TRBJ2-7
CASSQDVGLSYEQYF
>TRBV6-4|TRBJ2-1
CASSPTEWSLYNEQFF
>TRBV6-1|TRBJ1-5
CASSQKEGGSAQHF
>TRBV5-1|TRBJ2-5
CASSLRGGAETQYF
>TRBV7-9|TRBJ2-7
CASSLAPGGFYEQYF
>TRBV27|TRBJ2-5
CASRGPSGRSKETQYF
>TRBV6-4|TRBJ2-1
CASSLEAGDRYEQFF
>TRBV5-6|TRBJ1-2
CASSINREVAFYGYTF
>TRBV20-1|TRBJ1-2
CSAPTGEGGNNYGYTF
>TRBV27|TRBJ2-7
CASSYGRYYEQYF
>TRBV29-1|TRBJ2-3
CSGLAGVDTQYF
>TRBV5-1|TRBJ2-3
CASSISGTDTQYF
>TRBV29-1|TRBJ2-1
CSVAGTSGPDYNEQFF
>TRBV4-1|TRBJ2-7
CASSRGYEHYF
>TRBV18|TRBJ2-7
CASSPIDRTEAYEQYF
>TRBV2|TRBJ2-7
CASSGGMPAPHF
>TRBV7-9|TRBJ2-3
CASSLRDYPTDTQYF
>TRBV25-1|TRBJ2-1
CASSESQLATHFYNEQFF
>TRBV7-3|TRBJ1-1
CASSIAGANTEAFF
>TRBV29-1|TRBJ1-1
CSVGGGVLNTEAFF
>TRBV5-6|TRBJ1-1
CASSYMTANTEAFF
>TRBV5-1|TRBJ2-5
CASSVGGAGETQYF
>TRBV7-4|TRBJ2-5
CASSLSRAQETQYF
>TRBV20-1|TRBJ1-1
CSARGHMNTEAFF
>TRBV20-1|TRBJ2-7
CSAPGSREGRYEQYF